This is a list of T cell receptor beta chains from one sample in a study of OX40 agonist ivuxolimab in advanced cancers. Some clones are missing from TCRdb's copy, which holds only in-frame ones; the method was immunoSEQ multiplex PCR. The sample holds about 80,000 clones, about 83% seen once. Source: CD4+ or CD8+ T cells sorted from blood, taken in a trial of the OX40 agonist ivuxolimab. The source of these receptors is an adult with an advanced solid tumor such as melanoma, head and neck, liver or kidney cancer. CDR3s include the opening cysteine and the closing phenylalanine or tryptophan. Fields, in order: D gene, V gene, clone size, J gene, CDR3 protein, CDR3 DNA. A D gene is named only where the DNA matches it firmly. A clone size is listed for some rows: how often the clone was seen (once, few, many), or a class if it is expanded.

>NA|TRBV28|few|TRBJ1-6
CASSLMKLRLSSYNSPLHF
TGTGCCAGCAGTTTAATGAAACTAAGACTGAGCTCCTATAATTCACCCCTCCACTTT
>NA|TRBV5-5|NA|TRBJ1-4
CASSLGVSPDGGEKLFF
TGTGCCAGCAGCTTGGGCGTTAGTCCGGACGGAGGTGAAAAACTGTTTTTT
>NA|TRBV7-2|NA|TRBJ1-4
CASSLDGTGVRELFF
TGTGCCAGCAGCTTAGATGGTACAGGTGTCCGGGAACTGTTTTTT
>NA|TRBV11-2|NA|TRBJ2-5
CASSPGLGQETQYF
TGTGCCAGCAGCCCGGGTCTAGGGCAGGAGACCCAGTACTTC
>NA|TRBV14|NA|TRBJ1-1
CASSPIRETEAFF
TGTGCCAGCAGCCCGATTAGGGAGACTGAAGCTTTCTTT
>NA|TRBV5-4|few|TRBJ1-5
CASSLGGDQPQHF
TGTGCCAGCAGCTTGGGAGGAGATCAGCCCCAGCATTTT
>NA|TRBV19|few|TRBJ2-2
CASSGTRQGTGELFF
TGTGCCAGTTCCGGAACTAGGCAGGGGACCGGGGAGCTGTTTTTT
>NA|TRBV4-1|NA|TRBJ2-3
CARGTLSEF
TGCGCCAGAGGGACCTTAAGTGAATTT
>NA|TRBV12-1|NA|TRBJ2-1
CASSLDGRSYNEQFF
TGTGCCAGCAGCTTAGACGGACGCTCCTACAATGAGCAGTTCTTC
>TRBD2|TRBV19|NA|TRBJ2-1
CASSILAGGWSSYNEQFF
TGTGCCAGTAGTATACTAGCGGGGGGCTGGAGCTCCTACAATGAGCAGTTCTTC
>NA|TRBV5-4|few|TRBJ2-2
CASSLGQVGTGELFF
TGTGCCAGCAGCTTGGGACAGGTCGGCACCGGGGAGCTGTTTTTT
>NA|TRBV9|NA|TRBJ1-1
CASSASGIQTTEAFF
TGTGCCAGCAGCGCATCAGGGATACAGACCACTGAAGCTTTCTTT
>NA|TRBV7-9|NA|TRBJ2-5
CASSLFVRFQETQYF
TGTGCCAGCAGCTTATTTGTGAGGTTCCAAGAGACCCAGTACTTC
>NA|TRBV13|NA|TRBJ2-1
CASSLGQTSWGKFF
TGTGCCAGCAGCTTAGGCCAGACTAGTTGGGGGAAGTTCTTC
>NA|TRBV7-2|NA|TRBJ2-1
CASSLVSLTRGGRNEQFF
TGTGCCAGCAGCTTAGTCTCGTTAACAAGGGGGGGCCGGAATGAGCAGTTCTTC
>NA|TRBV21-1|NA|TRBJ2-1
CASSEPQGAQMLGDNEQFF
TGTGCCAGCAGCGAACCTCAGGGGGCGCAAATGTTGGGGGACAATGAGCAGTTCTTC
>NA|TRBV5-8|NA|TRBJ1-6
CASRLVGVDSPLHF
TGTGCCAGCCGGTTGGTCGGGGTTGATTCACCCCTCCACTTT
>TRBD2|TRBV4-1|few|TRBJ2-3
CASSQGTSSGTDTQYF
TGCGCCAGCAGCCAAGGGACTAGTAGTGGCACAGATACGCAGTATTTT
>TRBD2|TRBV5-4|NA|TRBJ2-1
CASSLDSGSYNEQFF
TGTGCCAGCAGCTTGGATAGCGGGAGCTACAATGAGCAGTTCTTC
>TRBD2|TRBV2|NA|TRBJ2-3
CASRYLSGGNTDTQYF
TGTGCCAGCAGGTACCTCAGCGGGGGCAACACAGATACGCAGTATTTT
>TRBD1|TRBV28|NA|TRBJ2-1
CASSSPAGGAYNEQFF
TGTGCCAGCAGTTCACCCGCAGGGGGCGCCTACAATGAGCAGTTCTTC
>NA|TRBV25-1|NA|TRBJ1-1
CASTLEPSEAFF
TGTGCCAGCACCCTGGAGCCCTCTGAAGCTTTCTTT